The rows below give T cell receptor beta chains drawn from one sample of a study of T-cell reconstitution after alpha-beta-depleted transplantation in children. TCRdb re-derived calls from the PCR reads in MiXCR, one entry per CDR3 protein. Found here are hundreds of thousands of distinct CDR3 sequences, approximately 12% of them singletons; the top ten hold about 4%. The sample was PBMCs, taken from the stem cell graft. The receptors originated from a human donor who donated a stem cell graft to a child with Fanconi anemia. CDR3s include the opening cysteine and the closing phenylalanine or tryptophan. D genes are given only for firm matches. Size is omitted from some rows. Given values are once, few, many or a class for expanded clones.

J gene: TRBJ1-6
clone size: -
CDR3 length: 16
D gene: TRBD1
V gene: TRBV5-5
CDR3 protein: CASSLMGQGMVGPLHF
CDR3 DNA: TGTGCCAGCAGCTTGATGGGACAGGGAATGGTCGGACCCCTCCACTTT

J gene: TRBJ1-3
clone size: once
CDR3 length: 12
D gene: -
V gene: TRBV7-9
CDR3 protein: CASSRLGNTIYF
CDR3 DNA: TGTGCCAGCAGCCGATTAGGAAACACCATATATTTT

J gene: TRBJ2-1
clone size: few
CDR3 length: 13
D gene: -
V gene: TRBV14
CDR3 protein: CASSQSMRNEQFF
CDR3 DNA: TGTGCCAGCAGCCAAAGCATGCGCAATGAGCAGTTCTTC

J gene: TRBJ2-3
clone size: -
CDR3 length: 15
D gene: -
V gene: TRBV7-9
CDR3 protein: CASSPILGGTDTQYF
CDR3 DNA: TGTGCCAGCAGCCCCATCCTGGGCGGCACAGATACGCAGTATTTT

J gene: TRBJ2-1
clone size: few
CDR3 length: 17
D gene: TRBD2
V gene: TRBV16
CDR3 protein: CASSRLATSVSSNEQFF
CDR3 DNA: TGTGCCAGCAGCCGCCTGGCGACTAGCGTCTCCTCCAATGAGCAGTTCTTC

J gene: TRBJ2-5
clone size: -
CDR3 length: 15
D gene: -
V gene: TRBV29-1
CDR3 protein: CSAKRSVEAQETQYF
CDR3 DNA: TGCAGCGCCAAGAGATCGGTCGAAGCCCAAGAGACCCAGTACTTC

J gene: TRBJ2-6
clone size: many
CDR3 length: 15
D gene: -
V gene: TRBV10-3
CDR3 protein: CAISESGAGANVLTF
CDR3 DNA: TGTGCCATCAGTGAGTCTGGGGCCGGGGCCAACGTCCTGACTTTC

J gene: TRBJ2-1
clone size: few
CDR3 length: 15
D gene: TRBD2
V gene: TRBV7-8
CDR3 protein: CASSVSGGRYNEQFF
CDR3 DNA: TGTGCCAGCAGCGTTAGCGGGGGGCGTTACAATGAGCAGTTCTTC

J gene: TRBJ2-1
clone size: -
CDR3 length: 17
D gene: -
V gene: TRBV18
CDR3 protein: CASSPLGTGLSYNEQFF
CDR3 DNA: TGTGCCAGCTCACCACTCGGGACCGGTCTCTCCTACAATGAGCAGTTCTTC

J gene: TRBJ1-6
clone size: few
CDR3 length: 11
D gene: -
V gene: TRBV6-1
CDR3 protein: CASRAGTPVHF
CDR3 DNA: TGTGCCAGCAGGGCCGGGACACCTGTACACTTT

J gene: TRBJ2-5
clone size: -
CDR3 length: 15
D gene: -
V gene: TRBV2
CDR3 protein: CASSSDAGGQETQYF
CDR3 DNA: TGTGCCAGCAGTTCGGACGCCGGGGGACAAGAGACCCAGTACTTC

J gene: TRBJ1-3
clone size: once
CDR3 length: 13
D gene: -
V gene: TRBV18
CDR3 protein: CASSPPTGNTIYF
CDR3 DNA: TGTGCCAGCTCACCTCCGACTGGAAACACCATATATTTT

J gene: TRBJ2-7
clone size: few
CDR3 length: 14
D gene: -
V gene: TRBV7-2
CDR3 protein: CASSLGPFSYEQYF
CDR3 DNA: TGTGCCAGCAGCTTAGGGCCGTTCTCCTACGAGCAGTACTTC

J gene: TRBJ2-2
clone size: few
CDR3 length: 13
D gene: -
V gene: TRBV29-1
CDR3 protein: CSVEPENTGELFF
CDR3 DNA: TGCAGCGTTGAACCCGAGAACACCGGGGAGCTGTTTTTT

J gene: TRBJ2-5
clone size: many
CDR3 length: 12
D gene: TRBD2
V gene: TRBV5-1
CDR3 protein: CASAWGGETQYF
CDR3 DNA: TGCGCCAGCGCATGGGGGGGAGAGACCCAGTACTTC

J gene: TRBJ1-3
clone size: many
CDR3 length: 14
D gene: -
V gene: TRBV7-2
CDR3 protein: CASSLKQGGNTIYF
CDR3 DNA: TGTGCCAGCAGCTTAAAGCAGGGTGGAAACACCATATATTTT

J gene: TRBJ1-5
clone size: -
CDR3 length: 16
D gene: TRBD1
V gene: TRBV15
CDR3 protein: CATSRARGLDNQPQHF
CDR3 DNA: TGTGCCACCAGCAGAGCAAGGGGGCTTGACAATCAGCCCCAGCATTTT

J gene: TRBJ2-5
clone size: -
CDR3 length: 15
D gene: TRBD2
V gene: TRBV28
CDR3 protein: CASSRAGGHQETQYF
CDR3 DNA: TGTGCCAGCAGTCGAGCGGGGGGGCACCAAGAGACACAGTACTTC

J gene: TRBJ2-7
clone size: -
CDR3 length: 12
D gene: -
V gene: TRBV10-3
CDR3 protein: CAIGRRLGEQYF
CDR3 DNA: TGTGCCATCGGACGACGCCTTGGCGAGCAGTACTTC

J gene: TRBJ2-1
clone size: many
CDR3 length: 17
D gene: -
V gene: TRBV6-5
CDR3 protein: CASSYSFSSRPYNEQFF
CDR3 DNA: TGTGCCAGCAGTTACTCGTTTTCAAGTAGGCCCTACAATGAGCAGTTCTTC

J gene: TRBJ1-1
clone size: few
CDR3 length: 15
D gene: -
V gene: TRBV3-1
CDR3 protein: CASSQEWGLNTEAFF
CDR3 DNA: TGTGCCAGCAGCCAAGAGTGGGGGCTGAACACTGAAGCTTTCTTT

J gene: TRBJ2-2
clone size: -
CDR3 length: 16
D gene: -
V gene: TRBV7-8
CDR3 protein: CASSLAGVSNTGELFF
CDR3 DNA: TGTGCCAGCAGCTTGGCAGGGGTTTCGAACACCGGGGAGCTGTTTTTT

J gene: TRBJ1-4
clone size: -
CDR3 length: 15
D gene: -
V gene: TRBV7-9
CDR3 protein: CASSLEGQPNEKLFF
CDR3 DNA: TGTGCCAGCAGCTTAGAGGGTCAGCCTAATGAAAAACTGTTTTTT

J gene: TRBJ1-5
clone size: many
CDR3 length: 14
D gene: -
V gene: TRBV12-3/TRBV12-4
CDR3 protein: CASSETMEGQPQHF
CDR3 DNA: TGTGCCAGCAGTGAGACTATGGAGGGGCAGCCCCAGCATTTT

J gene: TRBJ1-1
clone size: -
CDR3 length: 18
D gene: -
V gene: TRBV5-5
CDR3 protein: CASSLSPGGWGRSTEAFF
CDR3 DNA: TGTGCCAGCAGCCTCTCCCCGGGGGGATGGGGTAGGAGTACTGAAGCTTTCTTT

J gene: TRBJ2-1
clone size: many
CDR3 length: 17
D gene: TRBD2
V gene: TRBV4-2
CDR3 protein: CASSPIAGASSYNEQFF
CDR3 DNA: TGTGCCAGCAGCCCCATAGCGGGGGCAAGCTCCTACAATGAGCAGTTCTTC

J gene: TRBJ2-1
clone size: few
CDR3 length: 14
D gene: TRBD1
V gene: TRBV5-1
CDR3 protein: CASSDRTGNNEQFF
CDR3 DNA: TGCGCCAGCAGCGACCGGACAGGAAACAATGAGCAGTTCTTC

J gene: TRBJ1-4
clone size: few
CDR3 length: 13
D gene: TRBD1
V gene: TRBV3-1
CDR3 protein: CASSQGMGTGLFF
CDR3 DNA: TGTGCCAGCAGCCAAGGGATGGGGACAGGACTGTTTTTT

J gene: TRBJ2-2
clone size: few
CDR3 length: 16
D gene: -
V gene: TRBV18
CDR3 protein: CASSPLRQTNTGELFF
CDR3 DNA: TGTGCCAGCTCACCATTGCGCCAGACGAACACCGGGGAGCTGTTTTTT

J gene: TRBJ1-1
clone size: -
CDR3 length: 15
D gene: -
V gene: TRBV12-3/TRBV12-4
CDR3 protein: CASSLATGTILEAFF
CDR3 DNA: TGTGCCAGCAGTTTAGCGACGGGGACCATCTTGGAGGCTTTCTTT

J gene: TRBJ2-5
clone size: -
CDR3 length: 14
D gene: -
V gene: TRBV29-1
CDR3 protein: CSVEDARLQETQYF
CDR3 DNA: TGCAGCGTTGAAGATGCAAGACTTCAAGAGACCCAGTACTTC

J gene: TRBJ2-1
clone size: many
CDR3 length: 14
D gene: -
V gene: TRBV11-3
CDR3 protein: CASSLNAYSSEQFF
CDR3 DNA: TGTGCCAGCAGCTTAAACGCTTACTCGAGTGAGCAGTTCTTC

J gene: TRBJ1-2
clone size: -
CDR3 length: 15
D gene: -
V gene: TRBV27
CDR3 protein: CASSFLQGDLYGYTF
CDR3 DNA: TGTGCCAGCAGTTTTTTACAGGGCGACCTCTATGGCTACACCTTC

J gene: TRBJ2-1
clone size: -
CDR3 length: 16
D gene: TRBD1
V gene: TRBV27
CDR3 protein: CASSKGQVSSYNEQFF
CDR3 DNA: TGTGCCAGCAGTAAAGGACAGGTGAGCTCCTACAATGAGCAGTTCTTC

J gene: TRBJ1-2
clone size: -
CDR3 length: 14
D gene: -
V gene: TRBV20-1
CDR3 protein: CSATRGAADYGYTF
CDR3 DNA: TGCAGTGCTACACGCGGGGCCGCGGACTATGGCTACACCTTC

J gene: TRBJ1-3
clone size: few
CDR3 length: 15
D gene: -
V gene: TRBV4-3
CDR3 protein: CASSQDLPDGNTIYF
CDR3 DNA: TGCGCCAGCAGCCAAGACCTCCCAGACGGAAACACCATATATTTT

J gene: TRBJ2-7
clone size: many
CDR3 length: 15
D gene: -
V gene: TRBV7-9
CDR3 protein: CASSLEAGFNYEQYF
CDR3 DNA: TGTGCCAGCAGCTTAGAGGCAGGATTTAACTACGAGCAGTACTTC

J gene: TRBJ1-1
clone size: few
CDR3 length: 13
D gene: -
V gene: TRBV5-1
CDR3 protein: CATGTQPNTEAFF
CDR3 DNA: TGCGCCACCGGGACACAGCCGAACACTGAAGCTTTCTTT

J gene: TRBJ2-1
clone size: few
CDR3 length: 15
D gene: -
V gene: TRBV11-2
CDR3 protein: CASSLGAPQYNEQFF
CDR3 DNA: TGTGCCAGCAGCTTAGGAGCCCCCCAGTACAATGAGCAGTTCTTC

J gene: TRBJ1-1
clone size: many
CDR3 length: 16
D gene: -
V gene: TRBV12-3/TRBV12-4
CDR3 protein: CASSFSIRARRSEAFF
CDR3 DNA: TGTGCCAGCAGTTTTTCTATTAGGGCCCGGAGGTCCGAAGCTTTCTTT

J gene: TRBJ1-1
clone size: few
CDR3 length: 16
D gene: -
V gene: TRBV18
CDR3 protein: CASSPPSGAWNTEAFF
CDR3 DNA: TGTGCCAGCTCACCACCCTCGGGGGCGTGGAACACTGAAGCTTTCTTT

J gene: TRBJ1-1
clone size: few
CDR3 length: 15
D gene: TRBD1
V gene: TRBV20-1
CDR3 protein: CSAAGQGALRTEAFF
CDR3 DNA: TGCAGTGCTGCGGGACAGGGGGCGCTTAGGACTGAAGCTTTCTTT

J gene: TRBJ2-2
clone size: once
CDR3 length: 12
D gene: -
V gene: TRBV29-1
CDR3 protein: CSVEGQAGELFF
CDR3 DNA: TGCAGCGTTGAAGGGCAGGCCGGGGAGCTGTTTTTT

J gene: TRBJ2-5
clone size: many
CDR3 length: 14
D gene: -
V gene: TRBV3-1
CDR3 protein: CASSRGGTEETQYF
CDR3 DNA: TGTGCCAGCAGCCGTGGAGGAACCGAAGAGACCCAGTACTTC

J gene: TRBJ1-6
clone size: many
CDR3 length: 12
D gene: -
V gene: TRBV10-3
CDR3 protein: CAIRAYNSPLHF
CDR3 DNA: TGTGCCATCAGGGCCTATAATTCACCCCTCCACTTT

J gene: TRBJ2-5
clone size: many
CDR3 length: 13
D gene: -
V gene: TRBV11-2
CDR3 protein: CASSQAGRRTQYF
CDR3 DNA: TGTGCCAGCAGCCAGGCGGGTCGACGGACCCAGTACTTC

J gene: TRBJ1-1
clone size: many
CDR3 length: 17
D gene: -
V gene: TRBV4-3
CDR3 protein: CASSQDQMGFMNTEAFF
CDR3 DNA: TGCGCCAGCAGCCAAGATCAAATGGGGTTCATGAACACTGAAGCTTTCTTT

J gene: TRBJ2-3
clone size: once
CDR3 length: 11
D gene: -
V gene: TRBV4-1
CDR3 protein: CASSQDLEQYF
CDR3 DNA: TGCGCCAGCAGCCAAGATCTTGAGCAGTATTTT

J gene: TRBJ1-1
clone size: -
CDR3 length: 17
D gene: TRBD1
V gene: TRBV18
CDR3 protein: CASSPRGQGAIGTEAFF
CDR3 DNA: TGTGCCAGCTCACCAAGGGGACAGGGGGCTATTGGAACTGAAGCTTTCTTT

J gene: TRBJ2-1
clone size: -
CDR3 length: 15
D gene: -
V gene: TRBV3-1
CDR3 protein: CATSHPGDFGNEQFF
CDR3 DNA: TGTGCCACCTCCCACCCAGGGGATTTCGGCAATGAGCAGTTCTTC

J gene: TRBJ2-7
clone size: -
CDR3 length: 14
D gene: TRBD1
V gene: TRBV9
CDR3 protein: CASSSGRQGSEQYF
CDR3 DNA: TGTGCCAGCAGCTCCGGACGACAGGGAAGCGAGCAGTACTTC

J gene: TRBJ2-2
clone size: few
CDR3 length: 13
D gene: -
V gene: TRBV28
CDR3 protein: CASSNPNTGELFF
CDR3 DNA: TGTGCCAGCAGCAATCCGAACACCGGGGAGCTGTTTTTT

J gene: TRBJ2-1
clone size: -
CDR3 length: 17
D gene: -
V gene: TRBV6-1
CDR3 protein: CASIPGAGGAGYNEQFF
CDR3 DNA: TGTGCCAGCATTCCAGGGGCTGGGGGGGCGGGCTACAATGAGCAGTTCTTC

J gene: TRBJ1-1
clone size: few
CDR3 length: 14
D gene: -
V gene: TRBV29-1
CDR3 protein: CSVVLTELGLRAFF
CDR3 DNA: TGCAGCGTTGTGCTGACGGAGTTGGGGTTGCGCGCTTTCTTT